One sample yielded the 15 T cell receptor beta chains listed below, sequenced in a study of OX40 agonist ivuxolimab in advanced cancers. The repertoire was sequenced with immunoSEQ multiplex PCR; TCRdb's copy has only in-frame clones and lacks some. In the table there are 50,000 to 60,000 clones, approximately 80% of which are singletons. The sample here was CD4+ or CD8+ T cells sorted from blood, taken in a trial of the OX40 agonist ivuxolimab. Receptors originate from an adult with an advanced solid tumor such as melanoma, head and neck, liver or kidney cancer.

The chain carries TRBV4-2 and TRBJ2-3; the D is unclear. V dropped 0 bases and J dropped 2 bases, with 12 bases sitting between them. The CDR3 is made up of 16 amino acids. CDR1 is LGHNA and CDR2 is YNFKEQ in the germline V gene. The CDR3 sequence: CASSQEPRPFTDTQYF. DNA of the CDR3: TGTGCCAGCAGCCAAGAGCCTAGGCCGTTCACAGATACGCAGTATTTT.

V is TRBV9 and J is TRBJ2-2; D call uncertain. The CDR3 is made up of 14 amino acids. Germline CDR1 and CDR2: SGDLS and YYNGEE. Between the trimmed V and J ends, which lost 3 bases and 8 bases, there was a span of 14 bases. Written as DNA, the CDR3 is TGTGCCAGCAGCGCATCGGGTCATCTTGGGGAGCTGTTTTTT. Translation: CASSASGHLGELFF.

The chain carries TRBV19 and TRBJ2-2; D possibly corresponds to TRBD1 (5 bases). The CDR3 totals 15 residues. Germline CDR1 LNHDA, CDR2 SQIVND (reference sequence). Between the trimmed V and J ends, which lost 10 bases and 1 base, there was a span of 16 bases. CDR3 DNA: TGTGCCACCCTCCCCCCAACAGGGAACACCGGGGAGCTGTTTTTT. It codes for CATLPPTGNTGELFF.

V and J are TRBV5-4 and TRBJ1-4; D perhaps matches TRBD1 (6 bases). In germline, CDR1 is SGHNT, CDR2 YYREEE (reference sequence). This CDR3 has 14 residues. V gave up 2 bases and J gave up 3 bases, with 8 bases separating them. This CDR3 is CASSLQGANEKLFF. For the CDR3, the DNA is TGTGCCAGCAGCTTACAGGGAGCTAATGAAAAACTGTTTTTT.

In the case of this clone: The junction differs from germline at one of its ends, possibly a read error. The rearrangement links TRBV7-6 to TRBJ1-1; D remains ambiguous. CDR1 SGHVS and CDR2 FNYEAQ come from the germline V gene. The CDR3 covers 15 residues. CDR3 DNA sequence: TGTGCCAACAGCTTATCTGCGACACTGAACACTGAAGCTTTCTTT. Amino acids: CANSLSATLNTEAFF.

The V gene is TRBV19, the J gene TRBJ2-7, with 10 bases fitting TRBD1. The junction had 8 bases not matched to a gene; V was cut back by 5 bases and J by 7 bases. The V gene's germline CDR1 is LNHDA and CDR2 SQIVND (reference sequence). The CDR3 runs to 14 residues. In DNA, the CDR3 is TGTGCCAGTAGTTCGCGACAGGGGGCTAAAGAGCAGTACTTC. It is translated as CASSSRQGAKEQYF.

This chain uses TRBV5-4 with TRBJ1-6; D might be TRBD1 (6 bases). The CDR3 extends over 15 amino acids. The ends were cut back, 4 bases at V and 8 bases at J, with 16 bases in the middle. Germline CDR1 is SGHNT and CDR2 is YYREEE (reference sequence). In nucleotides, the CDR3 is TGTGCCAGCAGCGTGAAACAGGGAGATGATTCACCCCTCCACTTT. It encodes CASSVKQGDDSPLHF.

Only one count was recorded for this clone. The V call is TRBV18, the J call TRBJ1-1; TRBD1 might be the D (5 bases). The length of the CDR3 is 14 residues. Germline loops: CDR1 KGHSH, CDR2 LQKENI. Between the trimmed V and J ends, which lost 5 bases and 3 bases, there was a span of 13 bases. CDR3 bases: TGTGCCAGCTCAGGTGTCCAGGGTGACACTGAAGCTTTCTTT. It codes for CASSGVQGDTEAFF.

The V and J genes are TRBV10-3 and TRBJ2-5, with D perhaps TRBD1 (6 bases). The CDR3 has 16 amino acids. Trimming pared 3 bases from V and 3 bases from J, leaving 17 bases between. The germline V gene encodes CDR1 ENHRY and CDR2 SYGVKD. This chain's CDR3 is CAISDTGTPNKETQYF. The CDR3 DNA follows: TGTGCCATCAGTGATACCGGGACACCAAACAAAGAGACCCAGTACTTC.

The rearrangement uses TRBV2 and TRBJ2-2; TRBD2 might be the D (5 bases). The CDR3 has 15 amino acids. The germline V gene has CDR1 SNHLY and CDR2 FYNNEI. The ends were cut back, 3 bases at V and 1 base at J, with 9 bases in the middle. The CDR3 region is CASSDKDLNTGELFF. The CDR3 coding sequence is TGTGCCAGCAGTGACAAGGACTTGAACACCGGGGAGCTGTTTTTT.

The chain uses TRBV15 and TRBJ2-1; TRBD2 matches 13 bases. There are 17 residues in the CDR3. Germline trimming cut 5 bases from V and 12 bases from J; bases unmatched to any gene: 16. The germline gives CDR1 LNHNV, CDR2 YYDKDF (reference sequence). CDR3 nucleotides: TGTGCCACCAGCCCACCCAGAGGACTAGCGGGGGCGCCAAGGCAGTTCTTC. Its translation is CATSPPRGLAGAPRQFF.

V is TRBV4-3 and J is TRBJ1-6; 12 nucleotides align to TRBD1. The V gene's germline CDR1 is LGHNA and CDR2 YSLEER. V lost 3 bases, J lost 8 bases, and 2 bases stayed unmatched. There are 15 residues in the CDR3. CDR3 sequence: CASSQGQGAYSPLHF. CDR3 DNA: TGCGCCAGCAGCCAGGGACAGGGGGCGTATTCACCCCTCCACTTT.

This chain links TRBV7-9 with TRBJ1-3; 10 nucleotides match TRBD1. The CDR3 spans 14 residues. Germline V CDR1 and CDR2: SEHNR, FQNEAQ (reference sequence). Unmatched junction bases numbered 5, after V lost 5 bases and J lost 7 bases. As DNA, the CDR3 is TGTGCCAGCAGCCGGCCGGGACAGGGGAACACCATATATTTT. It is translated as CASSRPGQGNTIYF.

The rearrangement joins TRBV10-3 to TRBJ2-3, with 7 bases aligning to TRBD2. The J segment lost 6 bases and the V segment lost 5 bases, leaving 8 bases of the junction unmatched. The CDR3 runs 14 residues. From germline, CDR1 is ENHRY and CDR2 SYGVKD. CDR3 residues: CAISLEGGSDTQYF. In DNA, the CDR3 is TGTGCCATCAGTCTCGAGGGAGGGAGTGATACGCAGTATTTT.

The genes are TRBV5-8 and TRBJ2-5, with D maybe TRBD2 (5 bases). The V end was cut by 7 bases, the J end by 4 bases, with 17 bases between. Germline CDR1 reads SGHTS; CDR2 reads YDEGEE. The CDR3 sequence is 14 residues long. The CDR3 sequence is CASDDTGKGETQYF. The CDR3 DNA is TGTGCCAGCGACGACACGGGAAAGGGAGAGACCCAGTACTTC. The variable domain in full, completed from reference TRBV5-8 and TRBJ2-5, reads EAGVTQSPTHLIKTRGQQATLRCSPISGHTSVYWYQQALGLGLQFLLWYDEGEERNRGNFPPRFSGRQFPNYSSELNVNALELEDSALYLCASDDTGKGETQYFGPGTRLLVL.